The present TCR beta chain was sequenced within a study of blood T cell repertoires in COVID-19. Data came from immunoSEQ multiplex PCR; TCRdb stores just in-frame clones and leaves some out. In the table there are about 220,000 clones, roughly nine tenths of which are singletons. From germline, CDR1 is SGHTA and CDR2 FQGNSA. The ends were cut back, 5 bases at V and 3 bases at J, with 13 bases in the middle. The CDR3 spans 14 residues. Sample: PBMCs or T cells enriched from blood (not recorded which). The sequence derives from a woman younger than 45 who had recovered from COVID-19. The chain employs TRBV7-2 and TRBJ2-5; D is unresolved. The CDR3 nucleotides are TGTGCCAGCAGCGTAAATAGCCCTAAAGAGACCCAGTACTTC. Translated: CASSVNSPKETQYF. Full variable domain (outside the CDR3, taken from reference TRBV7-2 and TRBJ2-5): GAGVSQSPSNKVTEKGKDVELRCDPISGHTALYWYRQSLGQGLEFLIYFQGNSAPDKSGLPSDRFSAERTGGSVSTLTIQRTQQEDSAVYLCASSVNSPKETQYFGPGTRLLVL.